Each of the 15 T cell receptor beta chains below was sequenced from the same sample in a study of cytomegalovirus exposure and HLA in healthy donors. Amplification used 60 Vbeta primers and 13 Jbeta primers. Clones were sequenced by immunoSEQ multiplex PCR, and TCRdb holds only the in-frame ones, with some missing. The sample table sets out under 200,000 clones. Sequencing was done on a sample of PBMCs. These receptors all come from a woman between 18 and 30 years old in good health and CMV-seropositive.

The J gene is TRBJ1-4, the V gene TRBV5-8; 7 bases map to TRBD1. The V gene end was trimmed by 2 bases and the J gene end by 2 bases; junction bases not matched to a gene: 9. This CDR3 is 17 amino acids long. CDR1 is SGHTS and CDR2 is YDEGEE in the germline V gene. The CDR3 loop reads CASSFSLAGGTNEKLFF. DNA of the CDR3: TGTGCCAGCAGCTTTAGCTTGGCAGGGGGTACTAATGAAAAACTGTTTTTT.

CDR3: CASSPRSVGAYEQYF. CDR3 nucleotides: TGTGCCAGCTCACCAAGGTCGGTCGGGGCCTACGAGCAGTACTTC. The chain is built from TRBV18 and TRBJ2-7; a weak D match, TRBD2 (5 bases). Looked up from germline, CDR1 is KGHSH and CDR2 is LQKENI. V lost 2 bases, J lost 2 bases, and 13 bases lay in between. There are 15 residues in the CDR3. Full variable domain (outside the CDR3, taken from reference TRBV18 and TRBJ2-7): NAGVMQNPRHLVRRRGQEARLRCSPMKGHSHVYWYRQLPEEGLKFMVYLQKENIIDESGMPKERFSAEFPKEGPSILRIQQVVRGDSAAYFCASSPRSVGAYEQYFGPGTRLTVT.

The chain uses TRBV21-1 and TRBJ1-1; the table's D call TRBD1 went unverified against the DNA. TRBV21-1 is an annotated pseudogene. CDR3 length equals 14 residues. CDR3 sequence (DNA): TGTGCCAGCAGCAACCCGCGACAGTTCACTGAAGCTTTCTTT. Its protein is CASSNPRQFTEAFF.

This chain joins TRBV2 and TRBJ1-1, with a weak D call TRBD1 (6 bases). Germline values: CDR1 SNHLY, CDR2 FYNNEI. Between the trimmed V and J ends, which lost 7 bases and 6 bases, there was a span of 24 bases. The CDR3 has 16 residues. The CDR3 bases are TGTGCCAGCACCAAATCGAGGGGGTCAGGGTTATCTGAAGCTTTCTTT. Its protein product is CASTKSRGSGLSEAFF.

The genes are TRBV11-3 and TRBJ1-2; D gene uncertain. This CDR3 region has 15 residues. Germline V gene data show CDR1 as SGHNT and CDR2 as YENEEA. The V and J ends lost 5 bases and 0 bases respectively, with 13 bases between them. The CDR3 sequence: CASSESYSTNYGYTF. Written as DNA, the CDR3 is TGTGCCAGCAGCGAAAGCTATTCAACTAACTATGGCTACACCTTC. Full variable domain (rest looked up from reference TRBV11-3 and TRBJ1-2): EAGVVQSPRYKIIEKKQPVAFWCNPISGHNTLYWYLQNLGQGPELLIRYENEEAVDDSQLPKDRFSAERLKGVDSTLKIQPAELGDSAVYLCASSESYSTNYGYTFGSGTRLTVV.

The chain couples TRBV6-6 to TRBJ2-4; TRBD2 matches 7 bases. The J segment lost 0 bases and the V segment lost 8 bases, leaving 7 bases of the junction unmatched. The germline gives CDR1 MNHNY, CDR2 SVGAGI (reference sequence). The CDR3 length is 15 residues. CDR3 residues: CASSRGSKAKNIQYF. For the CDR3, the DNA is TGTGCCAGCTCCCGCGGGAGTAAAGCCAAAAACATTCAGTACTTC.

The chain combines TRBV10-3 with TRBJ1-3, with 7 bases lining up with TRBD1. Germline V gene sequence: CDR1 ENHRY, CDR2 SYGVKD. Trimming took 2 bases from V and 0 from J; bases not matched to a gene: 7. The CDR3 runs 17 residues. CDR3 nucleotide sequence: TGTGCCATCAGTGAGGCTGAGGGACAGCTCTCTGGAAACACCATATATTTT. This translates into CAISEAEGQLSGNTIYF.

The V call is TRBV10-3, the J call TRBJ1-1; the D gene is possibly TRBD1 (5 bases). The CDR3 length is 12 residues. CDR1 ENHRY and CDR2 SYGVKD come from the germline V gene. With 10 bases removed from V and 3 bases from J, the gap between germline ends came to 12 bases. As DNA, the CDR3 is TGTGCCACCGGACGGGGGGACACTGAAGCTTTCTTT. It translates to CATGRGDTEAFF.

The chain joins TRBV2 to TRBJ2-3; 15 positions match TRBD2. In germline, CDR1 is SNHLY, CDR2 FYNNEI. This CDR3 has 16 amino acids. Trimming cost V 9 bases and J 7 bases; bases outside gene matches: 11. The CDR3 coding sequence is TGTGCCAGTACAAGAGAGGGACTAGCGGGAGGATATACGCAGTATTTT. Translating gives CASTREGLAGGYTQYF. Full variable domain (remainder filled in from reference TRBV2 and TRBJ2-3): EPEVTQTPSHQVTQMGQEVILRCVPISNHLYFYWYRQILGQKVEFLVSFYNNEISEKSEIFDDQFSVERPDGSNFTLKIRSTKLEDSAMYFCASTREGLAGGYTQYFGPGTRLTVL.

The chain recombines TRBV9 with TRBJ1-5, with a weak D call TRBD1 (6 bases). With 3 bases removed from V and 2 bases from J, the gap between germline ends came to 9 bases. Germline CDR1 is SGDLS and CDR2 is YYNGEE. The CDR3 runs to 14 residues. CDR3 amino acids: CASSDRQGNQPQHF. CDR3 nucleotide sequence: TGTGCCAGCAGCGACCGACAGGGCAATCAGCCCCAGCATTTT.

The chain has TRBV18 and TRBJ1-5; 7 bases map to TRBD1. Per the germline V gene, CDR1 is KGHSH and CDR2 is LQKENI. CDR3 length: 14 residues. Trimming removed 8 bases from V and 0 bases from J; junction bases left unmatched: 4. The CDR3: CASRDRTSNQPQHF. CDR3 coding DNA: TGTGCCAGCAGGGACAGAACTAGCAATCAGCCCCAGCATTTT.

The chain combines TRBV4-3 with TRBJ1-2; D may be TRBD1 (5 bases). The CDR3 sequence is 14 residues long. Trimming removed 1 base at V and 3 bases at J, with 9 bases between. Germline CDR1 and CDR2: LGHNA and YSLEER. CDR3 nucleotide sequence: TGCGCCAGCAGCCAAGTCGGGGGGGACTATGGCTACACCTTC. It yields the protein CASSQVGGDYGYTF.

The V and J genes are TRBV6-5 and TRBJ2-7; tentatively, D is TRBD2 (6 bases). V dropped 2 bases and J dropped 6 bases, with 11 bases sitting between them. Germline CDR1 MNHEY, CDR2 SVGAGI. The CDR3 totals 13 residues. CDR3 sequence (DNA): TGTGCCAGCAGTTACAGTAACGGGGGCGAGCAGTACTTC. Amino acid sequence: CASSYSNGGEQYF.

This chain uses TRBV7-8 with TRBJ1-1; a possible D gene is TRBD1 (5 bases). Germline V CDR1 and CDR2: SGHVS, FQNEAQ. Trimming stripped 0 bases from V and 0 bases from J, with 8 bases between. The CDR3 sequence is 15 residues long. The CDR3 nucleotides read TGTGCCAGCAGCTTAGCCTCAGGGATGAACACTGAAGCTTTCTTT. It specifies CASSLASGMNTEAFF.

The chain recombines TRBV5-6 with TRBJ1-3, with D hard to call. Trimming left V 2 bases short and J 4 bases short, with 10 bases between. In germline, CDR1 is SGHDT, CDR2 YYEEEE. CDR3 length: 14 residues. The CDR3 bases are TGTGCCAGCAGCTTTAGAGGGCCGGGAAACACCATATATTTT. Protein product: CASSFRGPGNTIYF.